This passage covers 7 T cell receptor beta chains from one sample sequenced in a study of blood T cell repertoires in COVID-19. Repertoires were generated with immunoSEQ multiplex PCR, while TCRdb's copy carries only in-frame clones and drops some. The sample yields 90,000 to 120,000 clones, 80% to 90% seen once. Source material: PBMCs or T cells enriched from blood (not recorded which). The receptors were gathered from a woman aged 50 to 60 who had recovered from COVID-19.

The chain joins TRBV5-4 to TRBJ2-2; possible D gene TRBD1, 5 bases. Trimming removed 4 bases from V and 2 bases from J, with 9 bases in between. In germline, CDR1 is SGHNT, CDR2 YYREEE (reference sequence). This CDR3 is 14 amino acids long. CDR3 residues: CASSPRGNTGELFF. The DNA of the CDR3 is TGTGCCAGCAGCCCTAGGGGAAACACCGGGGAGCTGTTTTTT.

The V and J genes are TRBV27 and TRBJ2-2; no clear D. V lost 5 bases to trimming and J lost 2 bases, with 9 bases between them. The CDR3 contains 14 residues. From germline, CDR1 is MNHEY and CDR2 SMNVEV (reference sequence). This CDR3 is CASSVITNTGELFF. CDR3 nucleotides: TGTGCCAGCAGTGTTATAACAAACACCGGGGAGCTGTTTTTT.

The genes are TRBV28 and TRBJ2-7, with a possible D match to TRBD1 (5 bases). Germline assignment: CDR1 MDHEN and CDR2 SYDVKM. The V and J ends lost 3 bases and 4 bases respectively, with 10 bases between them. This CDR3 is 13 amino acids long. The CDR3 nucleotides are TGTGCCAGCAGTTTGCCAGGGAATTACGAGCAGTACTTC. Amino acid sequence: CASSLPGNYEQYF.

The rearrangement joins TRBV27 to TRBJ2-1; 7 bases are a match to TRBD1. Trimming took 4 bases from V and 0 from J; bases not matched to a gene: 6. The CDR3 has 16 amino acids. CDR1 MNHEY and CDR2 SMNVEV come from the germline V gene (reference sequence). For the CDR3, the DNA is TGTGCCAGCAGTTCCCCAGACAGGGACTCCTACAATGAGCAGTTCTTC. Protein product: CASSSPDRDSYNEQFF.

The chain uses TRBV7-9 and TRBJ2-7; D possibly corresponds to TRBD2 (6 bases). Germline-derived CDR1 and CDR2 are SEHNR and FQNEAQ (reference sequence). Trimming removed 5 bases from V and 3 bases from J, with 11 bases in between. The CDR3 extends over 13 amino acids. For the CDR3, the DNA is TGTGCCAGCAGCCCTGGGGGGATCTACGAGCAGTACTTC. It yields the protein CASSPGGIYEQYF. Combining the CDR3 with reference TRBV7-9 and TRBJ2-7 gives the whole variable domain DTGVSQNPRHKITKRGQNVTFRCDPISEHNRLYWYRQTLGQGPEFLTYFQNEAQLEKSRLLSDRFSAERPKGSFSTLEIQRTEQGDSAMYLCASSPGGIYEQYFGPGTRLTVT.

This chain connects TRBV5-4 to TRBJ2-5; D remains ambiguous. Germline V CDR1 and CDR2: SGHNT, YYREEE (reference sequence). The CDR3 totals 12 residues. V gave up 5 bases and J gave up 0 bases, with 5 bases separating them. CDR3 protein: CASSLYQETQYF. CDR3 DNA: TGTGCCAGCAGTCTGTACCAAGAGACCCAGTACTTC.

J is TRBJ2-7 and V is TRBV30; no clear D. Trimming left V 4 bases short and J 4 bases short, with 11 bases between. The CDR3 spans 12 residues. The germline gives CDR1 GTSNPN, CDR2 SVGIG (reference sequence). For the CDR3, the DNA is TGTGCCTGGACCGGGTCCGGATACGAGCAGTACTTC. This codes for CAWTGSGYEQYF.